This TCR beta chain was recovered during a study of regulatory T cells in long-lasting Graves disease. General study findings and limits: Persistent disease preferred TRBV28, TRBJ1-2 and TRBJ2-5.

The table lists this clonotype with many counts. Its matching antigen is unknown. The TCR beta library used iRepertoire HTBI primers with Arm-PCR amplification of CDR3. TCRdb reprocessed the multiplex PCR reads with MiXCR, giving one entry per CDR3 protein. The repertoire holds some 490,000 distinct CDR3 sequences, about 12% seen once, with about 8.3% in the top ten. This sample's time point: newly diagnosed GD, antithyroid drugs for less than 3 months. RNA isolated from PBMCs was used to make the TCR library. The trim removed 5 bases at V and 5 bases at J, leaving 11 bases unmatched. Per the germline V gene, CDR1 is DFQATT and CDR2 is SNEGSKA (reference sequence). The CDR3 consists of 17 residues. These same records also appear under a second study, on T cells in Graves' hyperthyroidism and ophthalmopathy.

The chain is built from TRBV20-1 and TRBJ2-3, with 15 nucleotides matching TRBD2. Sequences were derived from peripheral blood mononuclear cells (PBMCs), sampled at new diagnosis, from a patient treated with antithyroid drugs. The sequence was collected from a woman aged 25-40 years with Graves disease. The CDR3 region is CSAGDIMGLAGGDTQYF. The CDR3 DNA follows: TGCAGTGCTGGGGATATAATGGGACTAGCGGGAGGAGATACGCAGTATTTT.